These 19 T cell receptor beta chains share one sample of origin, sequenced in a study of lymphopenia after photon versus proton radiotherapy. Clones were sequenced by immunoSEQ multiplex PCR, and TCRdb holds only the in-frame ones, with some missing. The sample has roughly 3,000 clones, approximately 94% seen once. Sequences were derived from peripheral blood, sampled from a patient treated with photon-based radiotherapy. The origin of the receptors is an older woman with pancreatic cancer.

The rearrangement uses TRBV15 and TRBJ2-3; the match to TRBD2 covers 11 bases. J lost 4 bases, V lost 0 bases, and 3 bases had no gene match. CDR1 LNHNV and CDR2 YYDKDF come from the germline V gene (reference sequence). CDR3 length: 16 residues. The CDR3 DNA follows: TGTGCCACCAGCAGAGACCTACTAGCGGGGGCAGATACGCAGTATTTT. As protein: CATSRDLLAGADTQYF.

The chain couples TRBV23-1 to TRBJ2-7, with D tentatively TRBD1 or TRBD2 (5 bases each). Being an ORF, TRBV23-1 has a function that is uncertain. The CDR3 sequence is 14 residues long. V lost 2 bases and J 6 bases, leaving 14 bases between the germline ends. In DNA, the CDR3 is TGCGCCAGCAGTCAAGGGCTCCCAGGGAGCGAGCAGTACTTC. It yields the protein CASSQGLPGSEQYF.

The gene calls are TRBV6-6 and TRBJ2-1; TRBD2 might be the D (5 bases). The V end lost 5 bases, the J end lost 6 bases, and 11 bases lay between the germline ends. The CDR3 sequence is 13 residues long. Germline V gives CDR1 MNHNY, CDR2 SVGAGI (reference sequence). CDR3 in amino acids: CASSLPGGNEQFF. The CDR3, as DNA: TGTGCCAGCAGTCTACCCGGAGGCAATGAGCAGTTCTTC.

V is TRBV29-1 and J is TRBJ1-5; D might be TRBD1 (5 bases). Trimming removed 0 bases from V and 7 bases from J, with 10 bases in between. Per germline, CDR1 SQVTM and CDR2 ANQGSEA. The CDR3 covers 13 residues. The CDR3 loop reads CSVEEAGGQPQHF. The CDR3, as DNA: TGCAGCGTTGAAGAGGCGGGGGGGCAGCCCCAGCATTTT.

This CDR3 reads CASSEGLAGVNEQFF. The DNA for the CDR3 is TGTGCCAGCAGTGAGGGGCTAGCGGGAGTCAATGAGCAGTTCTTC. This chain connects TRBV2 to TRBJ2-1; 10 bases are shared with TRBD2. V lost 3 bases, J lost 6 bases, and 5 bases stayed unmatched. CDR1 SNHLY and CDR2 FYNNEI come from the germline V gene. This CDR3 is 15 amino acids long.

V is TRBV6-1 and J is TRBJ2-7; the match to TRBD2 covers 11 bases. Trimming took 5 bases from V and 2 from J; bases not matched to a gene: 2. The CDR3 contains 14 residues. From germline, CDR1 is MNHNS and CDR2 SASEGT. The CDR3 DNA reads as TGTGCCAGCAGTTCACTAGCGGGGGCCTACGAGCAGTACTTC. This encodes CASSSLAGAYEQYF.

The rearrangement joins TRBV12-5 to TRBJ1-5; 10 bases fit TRBD1. Trimming cost V 1 base and J 2 bases; bases outside gene matches: 2. Germline V CDR1 and CDR2: LGHNT, FRNRAP. The CDR3 is 16 amino acids. CDR3 DNA sequence: TGTGCTAGTGGTTTGGAGACAGGGGGCGGCAATCAGCCCCAGCATTTT. It is translated as CASGLETGGGNQPQHF.

The rearrangement links TRBV4-3 to TRBJ2-1; weak D call: TRBD2 (5 bases). Germline V gene lookup returns CDR1 LGHNA and CDR2 YSLEER. V was cut by 0 bases and J by 1 base, with 13 bases left in between. The CDR3 runs 17 residues. The CDR3 reads CASSQDRTTRSYNEQFF. For the CDR3, the DNA is TGCGCCAGCAGCCAAGATAGGACCACTAGGTCCTACAATGAGCAGTTCTTC.

J is TRBJ1-1 and V is TRBV7-3, with no clear D. V was cut by 3 bases and J by 1 base, with 6 bases left in between. Germline V gene lookup returns CDR1 SGHTA and CDR2 FQGTGA. The CDR3 runs to 13 residues. The CDR3 loop is CASSFGSNTEAFF. CDR3 coding DNA: TGTGCCAGCAGCTTCGGTTCGAACACTGAAGCTTTCTTT.

V and J are TRBV4-3 and TRBJ2-3; 10 bases are shared with TRBD2. The CDR3 runs to 17 residues. Looked up from germline, CDR1 is LGHNA and CDR2 is YSLEER. With 0 bases clipped from V and 5 bases from J, the junction kept 8 bases outside the gene matches. CDR3 in amino acids: CASSQDPAGGVVDTQYF. CDR3 nucleotides: TGCGCCAGCAGCCAAGATCCAGCGGGAGGGGTTGTAGATACGCAGTATTTT.

The chain carries TRBV5-4 and TRBJ2-7; 16 nucleotides agree with TRBD2. Germline trimming cut 4 bases from V and 2 bases from J; bases unmatched to any gene: 6. This CDR3 has 17 amino acids. Per the germline V gene, CDR1 is SGHNT and CDR2 is YYREEE (reference sequence). As DNA, the CDR3 is TGTGCCAGCAGCCCTCCGGGACTAGCGGGAGGGCCCTACGAGCAGTACTTC. The encoded protein is CASSPPGLAGGPYEQYF.

This sequence joins TRBV19 and TRBJ2-7, with 12 bases aligning to TRBD2. The CDR3 has 14 residues. Unmatched junction bases numbered 2, after V lost 3 bases and J lost 5 bases. Germline V gives CDR1 LNHDA, CDR2 SQIVND (reference sequence). The CDR3 coding sequence is TGTGCCAGTAGTATGCTAGCGGGAGGGGACGAGCAGTACTTC. Its protein is CASSMLAGGDEQYF.

The chain combines TRBV10-1 with TRBJ2-1; TRBD2 matches 12 bases. The CDR3 totals 16 residues. Per germline, CDR1 WNHNN and CDR2 SYGVQD (reference sequence). With 5 bases clipped from V and 4 bases from J, the junction kept 6 bases outside the gene matches. The DNA of the CDR3 is TGCGCCAGCAGTCGAACTAGCGGGAGGCCTTACAATGAGCAGTTCTTC. Its translation is CASSRTSGRPYNEQFF.

The rearrangement uses TRBV21-1 and TRBJ1-5; the D call in the table, TRBD1, was not verified against the DNA. TRBV21-1 constitutes a pseudogene. The CDR3 spans 19 residues. The CDR3 spells CASSKGPPQDRALRQPQHF. The CDR3 nucleotides read TGTGCCAGCAGCAAAGGGCCGCCCCAGGACAGGGCCTTAAGGCAGCCCCAGCATTTT.

The chain employs TRBV7-3 and TRBJ1-1; tentative D call: TRBD1 (6 bases). Germline loops: CDR1 SGHTA, CDR2 FQGTGA. The ends were cut back, 4 bases at V and 1 base at J, with 13 bases in the middle. This CDR3 has 15 residues. CDR3 protein: CASSSSSGANTEAFF. The DNA of the CDR3 is TGTGCCAGCAGCTCCTCGTCAGGGGCGAACACTGAAGCTTTCTTT.

This chain connects TRBV5-8 to TRBJ2-3; TRBD1 matches 11 bases. Per the germline V gene, CDR1 is SGHTS and CDR2 is YDEGEE. The CDR3 runs to 15 residues. The ends lost 5 bases at V and 2 bases at J; junction bases unmatched: 4. The DNA of the CDR3 is TGTGCCAGCAGTAGGACAGGGGGCTTCACAGATACGCAGTATTTT. This gives the protein CASSRTGGFTDTQYF.

The V gene is TRBV5-4, the J gene TRBJ2-3; the match to TRBD2 covers 7 bases. CDR3 length: 16 amino acids. Unmatched junction bases numbered 13, after V lost 3 bases and J lost 6 bases. Germline V gene sequence: CDR1 SGHNT, CDR2 YYREEE (reference sequence). For the CDR3, the DNA is TGTGCCAGCAGCTCCATCGGGCGGGAGAGATGGGATACGCAGTATTTT. This translates into CASSSIGRERWDTQYF.

The chain joins TRBV4-3 to TRBJ2-3; weak D call: TRBD2 (5 bases). This CDR3 is built from 15 residues. The V end was cut by 1 base, the J end by 0 bases, with 8 bases between. Germline values: CDR1 LGHNA, CDR2 YSLEER. The chain's CDR3 is CASSQALASTDTQYF. The CDR3 nucleotides read TGCGCCAGCAGCCAAGCTCTAGCTAGCACAGATACGCAGTATTTT.

The CDR3 DNA reads as TGTGCCAGCAGCCAAGAGGGCAGGGGGAACACTGAAGCTTTCTTT. Translating it yields CASSQEGRGNTEAFF. The chain combines TRBV4-2 with TRBJ1-1, with D possibly being TRBD1 (6 bases). Germline assignment: CDR1 LGHNA and CDR2 YNFKEQ. V lost 0 bases, J lost 1 base, and 9 bases lay in between. The CDR3 has 15 residues.